Presented here are 17 T cell receptor beta chains from one specimen sequenced in a study of spatial heterogeneity in lung cancer. A single record per CDR3 protein comes from TCRdb applying MiXCR to the 5' RACE reads. Among fewer than 11,000 distinct CDR3 sequences, roughly an eighth were seen once, and the ten largest hold 10% to 13%. The sample's time point: sample taken at primary tumor resection. No antigens are known for them. Study findings and constraints: Tracking of tumor mutation counts was seen in expanded intratumoral alpha and beta TCR counts.

Specimen: lung tumor tissue, collected at surgery. Receptors were obtained from a male donor with early-stage non-small cell lung cancer.

In this sample, this clonotype turned up many times. The rearrangement uses TRBV7-6 and TRBJ2-3; D remains ambiguous. The germline CDR1 and CDR2 sequences are SGHVS and FNYEAQ. CDR3 length: 16 amino acids. V was trimmed by 5 bases and J by 0 bases, leaving 15 bases between them. The CDR3 nucleotides are TGTGCCAGCAGCCGGACGGATCTAACTAGCACAGATACGCAGTATTTT. The encoded protein is CASSRTDLTSTDTQYF. Filled out from reference TRBV7-6 and TRBJ2-3, the complete variable domain reads GAGVSQSPRYKVTKRGQDVALRCDPISGHVSLYWYRQALGQGPEFLTYFNYEAQQDKSGLPNDRFSAERPEGSISTLTIQRTEQRDSAMYRCASSRTDLTSTDTQYFGPGTRLTVL.

Many counts were recorded for this clonotype. V is TRBV11-2 and J is TRBJ2-5; 14 bases agree with TRBD2. V shed 5 bases, J shed 5 bases, and the junction held 13 bases outside the gene matches. Germline-derived CDR1 and CDR2 are SGHAT and FQNNGV. The CDR3 extends over 18 amino acids. The CDR3 region is CASSPPRGLAGVGETQYF. CDR3 in DNA: TGTGCCAGCAGCCCCCCTCGGGGACTAGCGGGAGTGGGGGAGACCCAGTACTTC.

Many counts were recorded for this clonotype. The chain uses TRBV2 and TRBJ2-7, with D possibly TRBD1 on 6 matching bases. The CDR3 sequence is 12 residues long. In germline, CDR1 is SNHLY, CDR2 FYNNEI. V was trimmed by 3 bases and J by 3 bases, leaving 6 bases between them. CDR3 protein: CASSDRGYEQYF. The CDR3 DNA follows: TGTGCCAGCAGTGACAGGGGCTACGAGCAGTACTTC.

This clonotype was picked up many times. The chain has TRBV29-1 and TRBJ2-6; D ambiguous. This CDR3 contains 13 residues. Per the germline V gene, CDR1 is SQVTM and CDR2 is ANQGSEA. Trimming pared 4 bases from V and 1 base from J, leaving 5 bases between. CDR3 bases: TGCAGCGTTGTCGGGTCTGGGGCCAACGTCCTGACTTTC. Protein sequence: CSVVGSGANVLTF.

This rearrangement joins TRBV10-1 to TRBJ2-4; D perhaps matches TRBD2 (5 bases). The CDR3 contains 14 residues. Looked up from germline, CDR1 is WNHNN and CDR2 is SYGVQD (reference sequence). The V end was cut by 3 bases, the J end by 0 bases, with 6 bases between. The CDR3 reads CASSDGLAKNIQYF. The CDR3 DNA reads as TGCGCCAGCAGTGACGGACTAGCCAAAAACATTCAGTACTTC.

This clonotype was observed at least ten times. This sequence joins TRBV12-3 or TRBV12-4 and TRBJ1-2, with 11 nucleotides matching TRBD1. The CDR3 has 14 amino acids. Germline trimming cut 5 bases from V and 6 bases from J; bases unmatched to any gene: 5. In DNA form, the CDR3 reads TGTGCCAGCAGTCCCGGACAGGGGGCGCATGGCTACACCTTC. The encoded protein is CASSPGQGAHGYTF.

There are many counts of this clonotype. This chain uses TRBV10-3 with TRBJ2-7; D unclear. With 0 bases removed from V and 2 bases from J, the gap between germline ends came to 5 bases. The CDR3 runs 13 residues. Germline CDR1 is ENHRY and CDR2 is SYGVKD. CDR3: CAISESAAYEQYF. CDR3 bases: TGTGCCATCAGTGAGTCGGCTGCCTACGAGCAGTACTTC.

This clonotype was detected ten times or more. The chain uses TRBV20-1 and TRBJ2-5, with 8 bases fitting TRBD1. The V gene end was trimmed by 5 bases and the J gene end by 5 bases; junction bases not matched to a gene: 1. CDR3 length: 11 residues. CDR1 is DFQATT, CDR2 SNEGSKA, per germline (reference sequence). The CDR3 DNA follows: TGCAGTGCTTACAGGGGGGAGACCCAGTACTTC. This gives the protein CSAYRGETQYF.

This clonotype was counted at least ten times. The rearrangement uses TRBV30 and TRBJ2-5, with D perhaps matching TRBD2 (5 bases). CDR1 is GTSNPN, CDR2 SVGIG, per germline (reference sequence). V lost 0 bases, J lost 1 base, and 9 bases lay in between. This CDR3 is 14 amino acids long. For the CDR3, the DNA is TGTGCCTGGAGTGTAATGAGGGTCCAAGAGACCCAGTACTTC. This translates into CAWSVMRVQETQYF.

The sample holds many counts of this clonotype. V usage is TRBV28 and J usage is TRBJ2-3; D not certain. Deletions cut 5 bases from V and 1 base from J, with 16 bases between. This CDR3 is 16 amino acids long. Germline V lookup: CDR1 MDHEN, CDR2 SYDVKM. CDR3: CASSPSHGSRTDTQYF. The CDR3 DNA follows: TGTGCCAGCAGTCCCTCTCATGGCTCCCGCACAGATACGCAGTATTTT.

This clonotype was counted many times. The chain couples TRBV11-3 to TRBJ2-2; D assignment may be TRBD1 or TRBD2 (5 bases each). Germline CDR1 and CDR2: SGHNT and YENEEA. V was pared by 5 bases and J by 6 bases, with 22 bases between. The CDR3 loop spans 17 amino acids. CDR3 DNA sequence: TGTGCCAGCAGCCCCGCCGCTGGGGGATTAAGTTCCGGGGAGCTGTTTTTT. Its translation: CASSPAAGGLSSGELFF.

Many counts were recorded for this clonotype. This sequence joins TRBV5-1 and TRBJ2-7; 11 nucleotides align to TRBD2. The V segment lost 3 bases and the J segment 3 bases; nucleotides outside the gene matches: 2. Germline V gives CDR1 SGHRS, CDR2 YFSETQ. The CDR3 length is 14 residues. CDR3 in amino acids: CASSSGTSGYEQYF. In nucleotides, the CDR3 is TGCGCCAGCAGCTCCGGGACTAGCGGCTACGAGCAGTACTTC.

This clonotype was seen repeatedly, ten times or more. The chain couples TRBV6-2 or TRBV6-3 to TRBJ2-7, with 11 positions matching TRBD1. In germline, CDR1 is MNHEY, CDR2 SVGEGT. CDR3 size: 16 residues. V shed 0 bases, J shed 5 bases, and the junction held 6 bases outside the gene matches. The CDR3 loop is CASSYSMGTGGHEQYF. The CDR3, as DNA: TGTGCCAGCAGTTACTCGATGGGGACAGGGGGTCACGAGCAGTACTTC.

This clonotype has at least ten counts. The chain carries TRBV28 and TRBJ1-5; D perhaps matches TRBD1 (6 bases). V was trimmed by 6 bases and J by 0 bases, leaving 12 bases between them. Per the germline V gene, CDR1 is MDHEN and CDR2 is SYDVKM. The CDR3 contains 15 residues. The CDR3: CASSGQIYSNQPQHF. The CDR3 nucleotides read TGTGCCAGCAGCGGACAGATCTATAGCAATCAGCCCCAGCATTTT.

This clonotype has at least ten counts. The chain's CDR3 is CASRTVTATYNEQFF. CDR3 in DNA: TGCGCCAGCAGAACTGTGACAGCAACCTACAATGAGCAGTTCTTC. V and J are TRBV5-1 and TRBJ2-1, with D possibly being TRBD1 (5 bases). Germline CDR1 is SGHRS and CDR2 is YFSETQ. The CDR3 runs 15 residues. V was shortened by 5 bases and J by 2 bases, with 14 bases between the two germline ends.

This clonotype was counted at least ten times. The gene calls are TRBV12-3 or TRBV12-4 and TRBJ2-3; 7 bases fit TRBD2. Germline trimming cut 8 bases from V and 2 bases from J; bases unmatched to any gene: 7. This CDR3 comprises 14 residues. DNA for the CDR3: TGTGCCAGCGGAAGCGGGGCAGACACAGATACGCAGTATTTT. Protein product: CASGSGADTDTQYF.

This clonotype was seen many times. The gene calls are TRBV6-2 or TRBV6-3 and TRBJ2-7, with 7 bases that match TRBD1. Germline V gene sequence: CDR1 MNHEY, CDR2 SVGEGT. V was clipped by 6 bases and J by 0 bases; unmatched bases: 14. CDR3 length: 17 amino acids. The CDR3 nucleotides are TGTGCCAGCAGCCCCGAACCCGGGACAGTTTTCTCCTACGAGCAGTACTTC. Its protein product is CASSPEPGTVFSYEQYF.